These 19 T cell receptor beta chains were sequenced from one sample in a study of cytomegalovirus exposure and HLA in healthy donors (dated by TCRdb to the late 2010s). Libraries were built with the immunoSEQ multiplex PCR assay. For the multiplex PCR, a mixture combining 60 forward primers for TCR Vbeta segments and 13 reverse primers for TCR Jbeta segments was used. TCRdb took this table from immuneACCESS and kept in-frame rearrangements with V and J called. Such tables lack part of the clones; where checked against another copy, unresolved V genes explain under half of the gap, and the rest is unexplained. This sample holds about 180,000 clones; approximately 80% were observed only once. The ten most abundant clones make up 1.2% of the sample. Specimen: PBMCs. The source is a boy younger than 10 in good health and CMV-seronegative.

The CDR3, as DNA: TGTGCCAGCAGTTATAGGCTAGCGGGAGTCGGGAACGAGCAGTACTTC. It encodes CASSYRLAGVGNEQYF. This chain joins TRBV6-6 and TRBJ2-7, with 10 bases fitting TRBD2. The CDR3 is 16 residues long. J was trimmed by 5 bases and V by 3 bases; bases with no gene match: 10. CDR1 and CDR2 from the germline V gene are MNHNY and SVGAGI (reference sequence).

The rearrangement links TRBV4-3 to TRBJ2-3; 10 nucleotides align to TRBD2. Germline V gives CDR1 LGHNA, CDR2 YSLEER. J was trimmed by 2 bases and V by 0 bases; bases with no gene match: 17. This CDR3 contains 21 residues. The chain's CDR3 is CASSQDLRLAGDFRATDTQYF. The CDR3 DNA follows: TGCGCCAGCAGCCAAGATCTACGGCTAGCGGGGGATTTCAGGGCCACAGATACGCAGTATTTT.

V and J are TRBV19 and TRBJ1-1; D is perhaps TRBD1 (5 bases). V was clipped by 9 bases and J by 4 bases, with 21 bases between them. Germline V lookup: CDR1 LNHDA, CDR2 SQIVND (reference sequence). CDR3 length equals 15 residues. CDR3 protein: CASRQSALGGTEAFF. CDR3 nucleotide sequence: TGTGCCAGCCGACAGTCTGCTTTGGGAGGCACTGAAGCTTTCTTT.

The chain is built from TRBV2 and TRBJ2-7; TRBD1 matches 7 bases. The CDR3 spans 13 residues. With V trimmed by 10 bases and J by 6 bases, 12 bases remained unmatched. Germline assignment: CDR1 SNHLY and CDR2 FYNNEI. The CDR3 reads CANHQTGSSEQYF. The CDR3 DNA reads as TGTGCCAACCACCAGACAGGGTCGAGCGAGCAGTACTTC. The whole variable domain, filled in from reference TRBV2 and TRBJ2-7, reads EPEVTQTPSHQVTQMGQEVILRCVPISNHLYFYWYRQILGQKVEFLVSFYNNEISEKSEIFDDQFSVERPDGSNFTLKIRSTKLEDSAMYFCANHQTGSSEQYFGPGTRLTVT.

The chain links TRBV2 to TRBJ2-4, with 9 bases matching TRBD2. The germline V gene has CDR1 SNHLY and CDR2 FYNNEI. Unmatched junction bases numbered 8, after V lost 5 bases and J lost 6 bases. This CDR3 has 15 residues. The CDR3 nucleotides are TGTGCCAGCAGTAGATTAGCGGGAGCTGGAAACATTCAGTACTTC. This translates into CASSRLAGAGNIQYF.

This clone showed up just once. This chain connects TRBV4-3 to TRBJ2-5, with D possibly matching TRBD2 (5 bases). The germline V and J ends were trimmed by 1 base and 0 bases, with 12 bases remaining between them. CDR3 length equals 16 residues. CDR1 and CDR2 (germline): LGHNA, YSLEER. Here the CDR3 DNA reads TGCGCCAGCAGCCAAGTTAGGACTTGGTACCAAGAGACCCAGTACTTC. As protein: CASSQVRTWYQETQYF.

The chain links TRBV15 to TRBJ1-6; D remains ambiguous. This CDR3 has 14 residues. Germline loops: CDR1 LNHNV, CDR2 YYDKDF (reference sequence). The germline V and J ends were trimmed by 3 bases and 9 bases, with 12 bases remaining between them. For the CDR3, the DNA is TGTGCCACCAGCAGTACCGAACGGGGTTCACCCCTCCACTTT. Its protein is CATSSTERGSPLHF.

This chain joins TRBV5-8 and TRBJ2-4, with D perhaps matching TRBD1 (5 bases). The CDR3 is 16 amino acids. V was trimmed by 1 base and J by 1 base, leaving 12 bases between them. Per germline, CDR1 SGHTS and CDR2 YDEGEE. CDR3 DNA: TGTGCCAGCAGCTTGTTGGACCCAGGGGCCAAAAACATTCAGTACTTC. This codes for CASSLLDPGAKNIQYF. Full variable domain (remainder filled in from reference TRBV5-8 and TRBJ2-4): EAGVTQSPTHLIKTRGQQATLRCSPISGHTSVYWYQQALGLGLQFLLWYDEGEERNRGNFPPRFSGRQFPNYSSELNVNALELEDSALYLCASSLLDPGAKNIQYFGAGTRLSVL.

The chain employs TRBV2 and TRBJ1-3, with unresolved D. Trimming left V 5 bases short and J 0 bases short, with 8 bases between. Germline CDR1 SNHLY, CDR2 FYNNEI. CDR3 length equals 14 residues. The CDR3 protein is CASSRGYSGNTIYF. CDR3 nucleotide sequence: TGTGCCAGCAGTCGAGGCTACTCTGGAAACACCATATATTTT.

This chain connects TRBV29-1 to TRBJ1-4; D is unresolved. V lost 7 bases and J lost 0, with 9 bases in between. The CDR3 has 13 residues. The germline CDR1 and CDR2 sequences are SQVTM and ANQGSEA. CDR3 sequence reads: CSAAGATNEKLFF. The CDR3 nucleotides read TGCAGCGCCGCGGGAGCAACTAATGAAAAACTGTTTTTT. The whole variable domain, filled in from reference TRBV29-1 and TRBJ1-4, reads SAVISQKPSRDICQRGTSLTIQCQVDSQVTMMFWYRQQPGQSLTLIATANQGSEATYESGFVIDKFPISRPNLTFSTLTVSNMSPEDSSIYLCSAAGATNEKLFFGSGTQLSVL.

The V and J genes are TRBV11-2 and TRBJ2-7; 9 bases match TRBD2. CDR3 length: 15 amino acids. J gave up 4 bases and V 2 bases, and 6 bases lay outside the gene matches. Germline CDR1 is SGHAT and CDR2 is FQNNGV. CDR3 sequence: CASSLLRGGDYEQYV. DNA of the CDR3: TGTGCCAGCAGCTTATTGCGGGGGGGAGATTACGAGCAGTACGTC.

This chain joins TRBV21-1 and TRBJ2-1; no DNA check was done on the table's D call, TRBD2. TRBV21-1 is tagged as a pseudogene. This CDR3 is 14 amino acids long. The CDR3 loop reads CASGAGDLYNEQFF. CDR3 coding DNA: TGTGCCAGCGGAGCGGGAGATCTCTACAATGAGCAGTTCTTC.

This clone was recorded once. V is TRBV7-3 and J is TRBJ2-1; D may be TRBD2 (5 bases). Germline V gives CDR1 SGHTA, CDR2 FQGTGA. The length of the CDR3 is 14 residues. V was cut by 5 bases and J by 7 bases, with 15 bases left in between. The CDR3 spells CASSPTRSSNEQFF. The CDR3 DNA reads as TGTGCCAGCAGCCCTACTAGGTCTTCTAATGAGCAGTTCTTC.

The chain combines TRBV9 with TRBJ1-3; D gene ambiguous. CDR1 and CDR2 (germline): SGDLS, YYNGEE. The CDR3 covers 13 residues. The V gene lost 0 bases and the J gene lost 4 bases, with 5 bases spanning the gap. The CDR3 region is CASSVVTGNTIYF. The CDR3 coding sequence is TGTGCCAGCAGCGTAGTGACAGGAAACACCATATATTTT.

The J gene is TRBJ2-5, the V gene TRBV14; a possible D gene is TRBD2 (6 bases). The V and J ends lost 0 bases and 0 bases respectively, with 17 bases between them. The germline V gene encodes CDR1 SGHDN and CDR2 FVKESK. CDR3 length: 18 amino acids. The CDR3 loop reads CASSQEIERGKYQETQYF. The CDR3 DNA reads TGTGCCAGCAGCCAAGAGATCGAGCGCGGGAAGTACCAAGAGACCCAGTACTTC. Using reference TRBV14 and TRBJ2-5 for the parts outside the CDR3, the full variable domain is EAGVTQFPSHSVIEKGQTVTLRCDPISGHDNLYWYRRVMGKEIKFLLHFVKESKQDESGMPNNRFLAERTGGTYSTLKVQPAELEDSGVYFCASSQEIERGKYQETQYFGPGTRLLVL.

The V call is TRBV7-8, the J call TRBJ2-5, with TRBD2 identical over 11 bases. The CDR3 runs 15 residues. Germline CDR1 is SGHVS and CDR2 is FQNEAQ. V shed 5 bases and J 2 bases; nucleotides not matched to a gene: 4. The CDR3 loop is CASSISGGVQETQYF. The CDR3 coding sequence is TGTGCCAGCAGCATTAGCGGGGGGGTGCAAGAGACCCAGTACTTC.

The J gene is TRBJ2-1, the V gene TRBV7-9; 14 bases agree with TRBD2. This CDR3 comprises 16 residues. CDR1 is SEHNR and CDR2 is FQNEAQ in the germline V gene (reference sequence). The junction had 5 bases not matched to a gene; V was cut back by 1 base and J by 9 bases. CDR3 sequence: CASSLGGTSGSGEQFF. The CDR3 DNA follows: TGTGCCAGCAGCTTAGGTGGGACTAGCGGGAGTGGTGAGCAGTTCTTC.

The chain has TRBV19 and TRBJ1-2, with 9 bases identical to TRBD1. Germline loops: CDR1 LNHDA, CDR2 SQIVND (reference sequence). The ends lost 4 bases at V and 4 bases at J; junction bases unmatched: 7. The length of the CDR3 is 15 residues. CDR3 nucleotides: TGTGCCAGTAGTAGTCCGGGACAGGGTCCCTATGGCTACACCTTC. Protein sequence: CASSSPGQGPYGYTF. The variable domain in full, completed from reference TRBV19 and TRBJ1-2, reads DGGITQSPKYLFRKEGQNVTLSCEQNLNHDAMYWYRQDPGQGLRLIYYSQIVNDFQKGDIAEGYSVSREKKESFPLTVTSAQKNPTAFYLCASSSPGQGPYGYTFGSGTRLTVV.

This rearrangement joins TRBV7-2 to TRBJ2-7; TRBD2 agrees at 7 bases. Losses at the gene ends were 1 base for V and 5 bases for J; bases not matched to a gene: 5. Looked up from germline, CDR1 is SGHTA and CDR2 is FQGNSA. This CDR3 has 14 amino acids. The CDR3 DNA follows: TGTGCCAGCAGCTTAGATGCGGGAGCTAACGAGCAGTACTTC. It translates to CASSLDAGANEQYF.